This T cell receptor (beta chain) was retrieved from a study of blood T cell repertoires in COVID-19. Study summary: Italy, Spain and the United States were the sources of the convalescent and acute COVID-19 samples. Sample material is recorded as cDNA or gDNA derived from T cells, B-cell-depleted T cells, or PBMCs.

Methods used by the authors: Nucleated cell counts were estimated from reference gene primer amplification. Here immunoSEQ multiplex PCR was the method, and the copy in TCRdb shows in-frame clones only, minus some. V, J and clone size were drawn from that table, and D and trimming were deduced from the DNA. In the table there are about 100,000 clones, 85% to 90% of which are singletons. The V end was cut by 2 bases, the J end by 10 bases, with 19 bases between. CDR1 and CDR2 from the germline V gene are KGHDR and SFDVKD. The CDR3 contains 15 residues. The chain has TRBV24-1 and TRBJ1-2, with D possibly matching TRBD1 (6 bases). This TCR came from a woman aged 60-75 years in a cohort sampled during active or convalescent COVID-19. The sample consisted of peripheral blood. CDR3 bases: TGTGCCACCAGTGATTCGGGACACCGTGGGGCCCACTACACCTTC. Translation: CATSDSGHRGAHYTF.